These 25 T cell receptor beta chains were all obtained from the same sample, sequenced in a study of blood T cell repertoires in COVID-19. TCRdb keeps only in-frame clones here, not all; method: immunoSEQ multiplex PCR. The sample holds approximately 410,000 clones, 86% seen once. Sequencing was carried out using peripheral blood. The receptor source for this set is a woman aged 25 to 39 with active or convalescent COVID-19.

The chain couples TRBV5-1 to TRBJ1-3; D not certain. This CDR3 contains 16 residues. V gave up 0 bases and J gave up 0 bases, with 10 bases separating them. The germline V gene has CDR1 SGHRS and CDR2 YFSETQ. The CDR3 nucleotides are TGCGCCAGCAGCTTGGCCAAACAGACCTCTGGAAACACCATATATTTT. This codes for CASSLAKQTSGNTIYF.

This sequence joins TRBV11-3 and TRBJ2-1; 10 bases fit TRBD2. Per germline, CDR1 SGHNT and CDR2 YENEEA. After removal of 1 base from V and 1 base from J, the junction contained 7 bases not matched to a gene. The CDR3 is 18 amino acids. DNA of the CDR3: TGTGCCAGCAGCTTAGGGGCTAGCGGGAGTGTGTCCTACAATGAGCAGTTCTTC. Protein sequence: CASSLGASGSVSYNEQFF.

This clone has a handful of counts. The V call is TRBV5-1, the J call TRBJ2-3; 11 nucleotides line up with TRBD2. This CDR3 region has 17 residues. The J segment lost 2 bases and the V segment lost 4 bases, leaving 9 bases of the junction unmatched. Germline V gene sequence: CDR1 SGHRS, CDR2 YFSETQ. The CDR3, as DNA: TGCGCCAGCAGCCGCCCAACTAGCGGGGGCCCCACAGATACGCAGTATTTT. It codes for CASSRPTSGGPTDTQYF. The complete variable domain, with remaining parts taken from reference TRBV5-1 and TRBJ2-3, reads KAGVTQTPRYLIKTRGQQVTLSCSPISGHRSVSWYQQTPGQGLQFLFEYFSETQRNKGNFPGRFSGRQFSNSRSEMNVSTLELGDSALYLCASSRPTSGGPTDTQYFGPGTRLTVL.

J is TRBJ1-1 and V is TRBV30; the D gene is possibly TRBD1 (5 bases). The V gene's germline CDR1 is GTSNPN and CDR2 SVGIG (reference sequence). The CDR3 runs to 11 residues. V gave up 7 bases and J gave up 8 bases, with 14 bases separating them. The CDR3 region has the DNA TGTGCCTCAGTTTTTCGGGGGGAAGCTTTCTTT. This translates into CASVFRGEAFF.

This clone turned up a few times. This chain links TRBV3-1 (or the pseudogene TRBV3-2) with TRBJ1-2; D perhaps matches TRBD1 (5 bases). With 7 bases removed from V and 1 base from J, the gap between germline ends came to 13 bases. The CDR3 runs 14 residues. Germline V CDR1 and CDR2: LGHDT, YNNKEL (reference sequence). CDR3 loop: CASKKGSHNYGYTF. Written as DNA, the CDR3 is TGTGCCAGCAAGAAGGGGTCCCATAACTATGGCTACACCTTC.

The chain combines TRBV10-1 with TRBJ2-5, with 8 bases that match TRBD1. V was pared by 0 bases and J by 3 bases, with 9 bases of the junction left unmatched. Germline values: CDR1 WNHNN, CDR2 SYGVQD (reference sequence). This CDR3 contains 17 residues. The CDR3 region has the DNA TGCGCCAGCAGTGAGTCGAGGACAGGGAAAAAAAAAGAGACCCAGTACTTC. Its translation is CASSESRTGKKKETQYF.

The genes are TRBV3-1 (or the pseudogene TRBV3-2) and TRBJ1-2; weak D call: TRBD1 (5 bases). The CDR3 totals 16 residues. Germline V lookup: CDR1 LGHDT, CDR2 YNNKEL (reference sequence). V dropped 0 bases and J dropped 1 base, with 12 bases sitting between them. For the CDR3, the DNA is TGTGCCAGCAGCCAAGATCCCAGGGTATATAACTATGGCTACACCTTC. Protein product: CASSQDPRVYNYGYTF.

This sequence joins TRBV5-5 and TRBJ2-2; 7 nucleotides match TRBD2. Germline V gene data show CDR1 as SGHKS and CDR2 as YYEKEE (reference sequence). The CDR3 has 17 amino acids. J lost 4 bases, V lost 3 bases, and 12 bases had no gene match. CDR3 region: CASSSTVGGWTTGELFF. The CDR3 region has the DNA TGTGCCAGCAGCTCCACGGTGGGGGGGTGGACCACCGGGGAGCTGTTTTTT.

V usage is TRBV7-9 and J usage is TRBJ2-1, with D perhaps matching TRBD2 (6 bases). The germline gives CDR1 SEHNR, CDR2 FQNEAQ (reference sequence). This CDR3 contains 16 residues. V lost 5 bases, J lost 3 bases, and 17 bases lay in between. The CDR3 coding sequence is TGTGCCAGCAGCGAAGCGGGTGGGGCCTTCTACAATGAGCAGTTCTTC. This encodes CASSEAGGAFYNEQFF.

The chain joins TRBV27 to TRBJ2-4; possibly TRBD2 for D (6 bases). Germline assignment: CDR1 MNHEY and CDR2 SMNVEV (reference sequence). Trimming stripped 7 bases from V and 5 bases from J, with 12 bases between. The CDR3 sequence is 13 residues long. The CDR3 is CASTRRGQNIQYF. CDR3 nucleotides: TGTGCCAGCACAAGGAGGGGACAAAACATTCAGTACTTC.

The rearrangement joins TRBV2 to TRBJ2-1; the match to TRBD2 covers 7 bases. V shed 6 bases and J 6 bases; nucleotides not matched to a gene: 5. The CDR3 loop spans 13 amino acids. Germline-derived CDR1 and CDR2 are SNHLY and FYNNEI. The CDR3 is CASSYRTSNEQFF. The CDR3 DNA reads TGTGCCAGCAGCTATCGGACTAGCAATGAGCAGTTCTTC.

The table lists this clone with a count of one. The gene calls are TRBV2 and TRBJ2-4; D perhaps matches TRBD1 (6 bases). V was cut by 7 bases and J by 3 bases, with 10 bases left in between. The CDR3 consists of 13 residues. Looked up from germline, CDR1 is SNHLY and CDR2 is FYNNEI. CDR3 loop: CASNKGDKNIQYF. The CDR3 coding sequence is TGTGCCAGCAACAAGGGGGACAAAAACATTCAGTACTTC.

The count of this clone is one. The chain uses TRBV3-1 (or the pseudogene TRBV3-2) and TRBJ2-3; 10 nucleotides agree with TRBD2. The CDR3 is 16 residues long. Germline lookup yields CDR1 LGHDT and CDR2 YNNKEL (reference sequence). Losses at the gene ends were 4 bases for V and 4 bases for J; bases not matched to a gene: 8. CDR3 sequence: CASSPSSGSIPDTQYF. CDR3 nucleotides: TGTGCCAGCAGCCCCTCTAGCGGGAGTATTCCAGATACGCAGTATTTT.

This chain uses TRBV7-2 with TRBJ2-3, with TRBD1 identical over 9 bases. Per germline, CDR1 SGHTA and CDR2 FQGNSA. CDR3 length: 16 amino acids. Unmatched junction bases numbered 8, after V lost 5 bases and J lost 2 bases. The chain's CDR3 is CASSPTGGLFTDTQYF. The CDR3 coding sequence is TGTGCCAGCAGCCCAACAGGGGGCCTTTTCACAGATACGCAGTATTTT.

The V gene is TRBV5-4, the J gene TRBJ1-1; a possible D gene is TRBD1 (5 bases). The V end lost 0 bases, the J end lost 7 bases, and 16 bases lay between the germline ends. CDR1 SGHNT and CDR2 YYREEE come from the germline V gene (reference sequence). This CDR3 is 15 amino acids long. The CDR3 spells CASSLVGANKGEAFF. The CDR3 DNA follows: TGTGCCAGCAGCTTGGTAGGGGCGAATAAGGGTGAAGCTTTCTTT.

This clone was observed a few times. The chain joins TRBV24-1 to TRBJ1-6, with 8 bases that match TRBD1. The germline V gene has CDR1 KGHDR and CDR2 SFDVKD. J gave up 7 bases and V 8 bases, and 18 bases lay outside the gene matches. The CDR3 totals 18 residues. CDR3 DNA: TGTGCCACCAATGAAGAATTCGGACAGGGACTGACCAATTCACCCCTCCACTTT. This encodes CATNEEFGQGLTNSPLHF.

CDR3 sequence reads: CASSPRPQGEQYF. The CDR3 DNA sequence: TGTGCCAGCTCACCACGCCCCCAGGGCGAGCAGTACTTC. The chain couples TRBV18 to TRBJ2-7, with D tentatively TRBD1 (5 bases). Germline V lookup: CDR1 KGHSH, CDR2 LQKENI. V gave up 1 base and J gave up 6 bases, with 10 bases separating them. CDR3 length: 13 residues.

The V and J genes are TRBV7-8 and TRBJ2-7; TRBD1 might be the D (6 bases). The V end was cut by 2 bases, the J end by 4 bases, with 27 bases between. The CDR3 is 19 residues long. Germline CDR1 reads SGHVS; CDR2 reads FQNEAQ. The CDR3, as DNA: TGTGCCAGCAGCTTACCCGAGGGGGTGAAGGGGCAAACTATATACGAGCAGTACTTC. Protein product: CASSLPEGVKGQTIYEQYF.

This rearrangement joins TRBV12-3 or TRBV12-4 to TRBJ1-4; 11 nucleotides agree with TRBD1. With 6 bases clipped from V and 14 bases from J, the junction kept 5 bases outside the gene matches. This CDR3 contains 12 residues. The CDR3 reads CASSWDRGSLFF. The CDR3 region has the DNA TGTGCCAGCAGCTGGGACAGGGGGAGTCTGTTTTTT.

The chain has TRBV19 and TRBJ1-1; a possible D gene is TRBD1 (5 bases). This CDR3 is built from 13 residues. Germline CDR1 reads LNHDA; CDR2 reads SQIVND (reference sequence). The V end lost 8 bases, the J end lost 3 bases, and 13 bases lay between the germline ends. CDR3 in DNA: TGTGCCAGTCGGAAAGACAGCTACACTGAAGCTTTCTTT. Protein product: CASRKDSYTEAFF.

V and J are TRBV3-1 (or the pseudogene TRBV3-2) and TRBJ1-3, with 9 nucleotides matching TRBD1. Looked up from germline, CDR1 is LGHDT and CDR2 is YNNKEL (reference sequence). The J segment lost 0 bases and the V segment lost 6 bases, leaving 9 bases of the junction unmatched. The CDR3 extends over 17 amino acids. The CDR3: CASSSGTGYSSGNTIYF. DNA of the CDR3: TGTGCCAGCAGTTCCGGGACAGGGTATTCCTCTGGAAACACCATATATTTT.

The chain carries TRBV19 and TRBJ1-6; 11 bases map to TRBD1. Germline CDR1 LNHDA, CDR2 SQIVND (reference sequence). Unmatched junction bases numbered 13, after V lost 6 bases and J lost 0 bases. The CDR3 covers 20 residues. The CDR3 sequence: CASSLFSGTGGSSYNSPLHF. The CDR3 nucleotides are TGTGCCAGTAGCCTTTTCTCCGGGACAGGGGGTTCCTCCTATAATTCACCCCTCCACTTT.

The rearrangement joins TRBV6-6 to TRBJ2-1; 13 bases are a match to TRBD2. Germline CDR1 and CDR2: MNHNY and SVGAGI (reference sequence). V lost 2 bases to trimming and J lost 9 bases; unmatched junction nucleotides: 7. This CDR3 has 16 residues. In DNA, the CDR3 is TGTGCCAGCAGTTACGGGACTAGCGGGATAGGCACTGAGCAGTTCTTC. Translated, it gives CASSYGTSGIGTEQFF.

This rearrangement joins TRBV19 to TRBJ1-1, with D uncertain. Germline V gene data show CDR1 as LNHDA and CDR2 as SQIVND (reference sequence). The V and J ends lost 1 base and 1 base respectively, with 7 bases between them. The CDR3 contains 14 residues. CDR3 amino acids: CASSIVAGNTEAFF. The CDR3 DNA is TGTGCCAGTAGTATAGTTGCGGGGAACACTGAAGCTTTCTTT.

The chain links TRBV18 to TRBJ2-5; the D gene is possibly TRBD2 (6 bases). Trimming cost V 4 bases and J 1 base, with 10 bases left between them. The CDR3 runs 14 residues. Germline V lookup: CDR1 KGHSH, CDR2 LQKENI. CDR3 bases: TGTGCCAGCTCACAAGTAGCGGCCCAAGAGACCCAGTACTTC. Encoded protein: CASSQVAAQETQYF. The full variable domain, completed using reference TRBV18 and TRBJ2-5, is NAGVMQNPRHLVRRRGQEARLRCSPMKGHSHVYWYRQLPEEGLKFMVYLQKENIIDESGMPKERFSAEFPKEGPSILRIQQVVRGDSAAYFCASSQVAAQETQYFGPGTRLLVL.